This passage covers 31 T cell receptor beta chains from one sample sequenced in a study of blood T cell repertoires in COVID-19. Assay: immunoSEQ multiplex PCR; the TCRdb copy retains only in-frame clones and omits some. The data show about 300,000 clones, approximately 86% seen once. The specimen was peripheral blood. The origin of the receptors is a man between 65 and 80 years old with acute or convalescent COVID-19.

This sequence joins TRBV10-2 and TRBJ2-7; a weak D match, TRBD2 (5 bases). V was clipped by 4 bases and J by 4 bases, with 17 bases between them. CDR1 is WSHSY and CDR2 is SAAADI in the germline V gene. This CDR3 is built from 15 residues. This CDR3 is CASSGAPGPGYEQYF. CDR3 sequence (DNA): TGCGCCAGCAGTGGGGCGCCGGGCCCGGGATACGAGCAGTACTTC.

V gene TRBV5-1 combines with J gene TRBJ2-2, with 11 bases that match TRBD2. The CDR3 is made up of 16 amino acids. Unmatched junction bases numbered 4, after V lost 0 bases and J lost 6 bases. Germline CDR1 SGHRS, CDR2 YFSETQ. CDR3 loop: CASSLARTSGPGELFF. The CDR3 DNA reads TGCGCCAGCAGCTTGGCCCGGACTAGCGGGCCCGGGGAGCTGTTTTTT. The whole variable domain, filled in from reference TRBV5-1 and TRBJ2-2, reads KAGVTQTPRYLIKTRGQQVTLSCSPISGHRSVSWYQQTPGQGLQFLFEYFSETQRNKGNFPGRFSGRQFSNSRSEMNVSTLELGDSALYLCASSLARTSGPGELFFGEGSRLTVL.

CDR3 in amino acids: CASSSWGGNEKLFF. CDR3 coding DNA: TGTGCCAGCAGCTCCTGGGGAGGGAATGAAAAACTGTTTTTT. The rearrangement joins TRBV6-5 to TRBJ1-4, with no clear D. This CDR3 contains 14 residues. Per germline, CDR1 MNHEY and CDR2 SVGAGI. Trimming took 6 bases from V and 5 from J, leaving 13 bases between them.

The genes are TRBV28 and TRBJ2-1, with D unresolved. The V end lost 1 base, the J end lost 3 bases, and 7 bases lay between the germline ends. CDR3 length: 14 residues. Germline lookup yields CDR1 MDHEN and CDR2 SYDVKM. The CDR3: CASSLLLFYNEQFF. The CDR3 region has the DNA TGTGCCAGCAGTTTATTACTTTTCTACAATGAGCAGTTCTTC.

The gene calls are TRBV4-1 and TRBJ2-2; 7 positions match TRBD1. With 7 bases clipped from V and 2 bases from J, the junction kept 7 bases outside the gene matches. The CDR3 totals 15 residues. CDR1 is MGHRA and CDR2 is YSYEKL in the germline V gene. CDR3 DNA: TGCGCCAGCACCGAGGGACAGCTAAACACCGGGGAGCTGTTTTTT. Its protein is CASTEGQLNTGELFF.

The J gene is TRBJ2-2, the V gene TRBV7-9; D may be TRBD1 (5 bases). Trimming pared 5 bases from V and 1 base from J, leaving 11 bases between. Germline CDR1 SEHNR, CDR2 FQNEAQ (reference sequence). This CDR3 is built from 15 residues. CDR3 nucleotide sequence: TGTGCCAGCAGCCAACCGACAGTGAACACCGGGGAGCTGTTTTTT. It is translated as CASSQPTVNTGELFF.

This chain joins TRBV7-2 and TRBJ1-2, with D possibly being TRBD1 (5 bases). The CDR3 spans 15 residues. The germline gives CDR1 SGHTA, CDR2 FQGNSA. V was pared by 1 base and J by 8 bases, with 17 bases between. The CDR3 loop is CASSLVPTGTLGYTF. The CDR3 DNA reads as TGTGCCAGCAGCTTAGTACCCACCGGGACTCTCGGCTACACCTTC.

The genes are TRBV30 and TRBJ2-3, with 11 bases aligning to TRBD2. Germline-derived CDR1 and CDR2 are GTSNPN and SVGIG (reference sequence). The J segment lost 2 bases and the V segment lost 2 bases, leaving 3 bases of the junction unmatched. The CDR3 sequence is 15 residues long. CDR3 coding DNA: TGTGCCTGGAGTATGGGACTAGCGGACACAGATACGCAGTATTTT. As protein: CAWSMGLADTDTQYF.

The chain links TRBV6-1 to TRBJ1-5; 10 bases are shared with TRBD1. Looked up from germline, CDR1 is MNHNS and CDR2 is SASEGT. J lost 0 bases, V lost 1 base, and 3 bases had no gene match. CDR3 size: 17 residues. For the CDR3, the DNA is TGTGCCAGCAGTGAAGTGACAGGGGGCTATAGCAATCAGCCCCAGCATTTT. The encoded protein is CASSEVTGGYSNQPQHF.

The V gene is TRBV7-9, the J gene TRBJ1-6; TRBD1 aligns across 7 bases. Germline lookup yields CDR1 SEHNR and CDR2 FQNEAQ (reference sequence). This CDR3 spans 14 amino acids. The ends lost 5 bases at V and 8 bases at J; junction bases unmatched: 6. The CDR3, as DNA: TGTGCCAGCAGCCGACAGGGAGTGGATTCACCCCTCCACTTT. It encodes CASSRQGVDSPLHF. The whole variable domain, filled in from reference TRBV7-9 and TRBJ1-6, reads DTGVSQNPRHKITKRGQNVTFRCDPISEHNRLYWYRQTLGQGPEFLTYFQNEAQLEKSRLLSDRFSAERPKGSFSTLEIQRTEQGDSAMYLCASSRQGVDSPLHFGNGTRLTVT.

This chain links TRBV4-2 with TRBJ2-1; 10 bases are shared with TRBD2. CDR1 LGHNA and CDR2 YNFKEQ come from the germline V gene. The V segment lost 5 bases and the J segment 4 bases; nucleotides outside the gene matches: 8. CDR3 length: 16 amino acids. CDR3 in DNA: TGTGCCAGCAGCATCCGAGCGGGAGGGGGGTACAATGAGCAGTTCTTC. The encoded protein is CASSIRAGGGYNEQFF.

The V and J genes are TRBV5-1 and TRBJ1-6; 7 bases line up with TRBD1. J was trimmed by 8 bases and V by 4 bases; bases with no gene match: 3. Germline CDR1 and CDR2: SGHRS and YFSETQ. The CDR3 runs to 13 residues. CDR3 protein: CASSGDRDSPLHF. In DNA form, the CDR3 reads TGCGCCAGCAGCGGGGACAGAGATTCACCCCTCCACTTT.

This clone was observed a handful of times. V is TRBV27 and J is TRBJ2-7, with 11 bases lining up with TRBD2. The germline V gene has CDR1 MNHEY and CDR2 SMNVEV (reference sequence). CDR3 size: 14 residues. Losses at the gene ends were 3 bases for V and 6 bases for J; bases not matched to a gene: 4. This chain's CDR3 is CASSFSGRAVEQYF. CDR3 DNA sequence: TGTGCCAGCAGTTTTAGCGGGAGGGCCGTCGAGCAGTACTTC.

About this clone itself: Other DNA sequences in this sample translate to the same CDR3. V is TRBV7-3 and J is TRBJ2-5; D is uncertain. V gave up 2 bases and J gave up 1 base, with 5 bases separating them. The germline V gene encodes CDR1 SGHTA and CDR2 FQGTGA. The CDR3 totals 13 residues. The CDR3: CASSLGPQETQYF. DNA for the CDR3: TGTGCCAGCAGCTTAGGGCCCCAAGAGACCCAGTACTTC.

The gene calls are TRBV3-1 (or the pseudogene TRBV3-2) and TRBJ1-2; 9 bases are shared with TRBD1. This CDR3 spans 15 amino acids. Per germline, CDR1 LGHDT and CDR2 YNNKEL (reference sequence). The J segment lost 5 bases and the V segment lost 1 base, leaving 5 bases of the junction unmatched. The CDR3 nucleotides are TGTGCCAGCAGCCAAGTCATGACAGGGGGATATGGCTACACCTTC. This sequence encodes CASSQVMTGGYGYTF.

This clone came up a few times. The chain is built from TRBV6-5 and TRBJ1-2; D is possibly TRBD1 (6 bases). V lost 6 bases, J lost 4 bases, and 18 bases lay in between. The CDR3 totals 15 residues. CDR1 is MNHEY and CDR2 is SVGAGI in the germline V gene. The CDR3 coding sequence is TGTGCCAGCAGGCACACAGTCAGGGGCGCCTATGGCTACACCTTC. Residues: CASRHTVRGAYGYTF.

The genes are TRBV6-1 and TRBJ2-2, with 9 bases fitting TRBD1. The CDR3 length is 14 residues. The V and J ends lost 2 bases and 8 bases, in that order; junction bases with no gene match: 3. Germline-derived CDR1 and CDR2 are MNHNS and SASEGT. CDR3 sequence (DNA): TGTGCCAGCAGTGAAAACAGGGGGCTTGGGGAGCTGTTTTTT. Its protein is CASSENRGLGELFF.

The V and J genes are TRBV21-1 and TRBJ2-1; no DNA check was done on the table's D call, TRBD2. TRBV21-1 is noted as a pseudogene. The CDR3 contains 17 residues. The CDR3 bases are TGTGCCAGCAGCAAAGGGTTTGGCGGGGATAACTACAATGAGCAGTTCTTC. The encoded protein is CASSKGFGGDNYNEQFF.

The V gene is TRBV9, the J gene TRBJ2-1; TRBD2 agrees at 9 bases. V dropped 4 bases and J dropped 4; count of bases not matched to a gene: 9. The CDR3 length is 16 residues. The germline V gene encodes CDR1 SGDLS and CDR2 YYNGEE. The DNA of the CDR3 is TGTGCCAGCAGCCCGAGGGGGCGGGAGGGATACAATGAGCAGTTCTTC. It yields the protein CASSPRGREGYNEQFF.

V usage is TRBV7-2 and J usage is TRBJ2-4; 10 nucleotides match TRBD2. The germline gives CDR1 SGHTA, CDR2 FQGNSA. The length of the CDR3 is 17 residues. The V gene end was trimmed by 4 bases and the J gene end by 0 bases; junction bases not matched to a gene: 6. The CDR3 spells CASSSATSGVAKNIQYF. CDR3 coding DNA: TGTGCCAGCAGCTCAGCTACTAGCGGGGTAGCCAAAAACATTCAGTACTTC. The whole variable domain, filled in from reference TRBV7-2 and TRBJ2-4, reads GAGVSQSPSNKVTEKGKDVELRCDPISGHTALYWYRQSLGQGLEFLIYFQGNSAPDKSGLPSDRFSAERTGGSVSTLTIQRTQQEDSAVYLCASSSATSGVAKNIQYFGAGTRLSVL.

CDR3 DNA: TGTGCCAGTAGTATAACAGCGGGAGGGCCATGGGAGACCCAGTACTTC. Protein product: CASSITAGGPWETQYF. The V and J genes are TRBV19 and TRBJ2-5; 10 bases are shared with TRBD2. Germline V gene lookup returns CDR1 LNHDA and CDR2 SQIVND (reference sequence). The CDR3 loop spans 16 amino acids. The V segment lost 2 bases and the J segment 5 bases; nucleotides outside the gene matches: 8.

The genes are TRBV3-1 (or the pseudogene TRBV3-2) and TRBJ2-1; 8 nucleotides agree with TRBD2. This CDR3 is built from 16 residues. V was pared by 2 bases and J by 7 bases, with 10 bases of the junction left unmatched. CDR1 and CDR2 (germline): LGHDT, YNNKEL (reference sequence). Written as DNA, the CDR3 is TGTGCCAGCAGCCAACTAGCGGGTCGAGGGTCGAATGAGCAGTTCTTC. Amino acids: CASSQLAGRGSNEQFF.

The V and J genes are TRBV4-2 and TRBJ2-7, with TRBD2 matching over 9 bases. The CDR3 is 15 amino acids. Germline loops: CDR1 LGHNA, CDR2 YNFKEQ. The V segment lost 0 bases and the J segment 7 bases; nucleotides outside the gene matches: 7. The CDR3 sequence: CASSQEGGGAAEQYF. DNA for the CDR3: TGTGCCAGCAGCCAAGAGGGCGGGGGGGCGGCTGAGCAGTACTTC.

The J gene is TRBJ1-5, the V gene TRBV19, with TRBD1 identical over 7 bases. V shed 10 bases and J 0 bases; nucleotides not matched to a gene: 3. Germline CDR1 reads LNHDA; CDR2 reads SQIVND (reference sequence). This CDR3 spans 13 amino acids. CDR3 sequence (DNA): TGTGCCACCGGACAGGATAGCAATCAGCCCCAGCATTTT. Its translation: CATGQDSNQPQHF.

The chain couples TRBV6-2 or TRBV6-3 to TRBJ1-5, with no clear D. The germline V and J ends were trimmed by 5 bases and 4 bases, with 15 bases remaining between them. The CDR3 totals 15 residues. Germline values: CDR1 MNHEY, CDR2 SVGEGT. In DNA, the CDR3 is TGTGCCAGCAGTCCCTTGTTCGGGGAGAATCAGCCCCAGCATTTT. Amino acid sequence: CASSPLFGENQPQHF.

The chain combines TRBV24-1 with TRBJ1-6; D gene uncertain. The V gene's germline CDR1 is KGHDR and CDR2 SFDVKD. The CDR3 length is 14 residues. Trimming removed 9 bases at V and 6 bases at J, with 14 bases between. The CDR3 spells CATSSGGRNSPLHF. The CDR3 bases are TGTGCCACCTCCTCCGGAGGGCGTAATTCACCCCTCCACTTT.

V is TRBV5-4 and J is TRBJ1-1; D is undetermined. From germline, CDR1 is SGHNT and CDR2 YYREEE (reference sequence). Between the trimmed V and J ends, which lost 6 bases and 0 bases, there was a span of 15 bases. The CDR3 loop spans 15 amino acids. The CDR3 sequence is CASTRSVEMNTEAFF. The CDR3 DNA reads TGTGCCAGCACCCGGTCGGTGGAGATGAACACTGAAGCTTTCTTT.

The rearrangement uses TRBV4-2 and TRBJ2-2, with 7 bases fitting TRBD1. V was pared by 0 bases and J by 5 bases, with 0 bases of the junction left unmatched. Germline V lookup: CDR1 LGHNA, CDR2 YNFKEQ. CDR3 length: 14 amino acids. The CDR3 region is CASSQEQGTGELFF. The DNA of the CDR3 is TGTGCCAGCAGCCAAGAACAGGGGACCGGGGAGCTGTTTTTT.

The chain uses TRBV4-3 and TRBJ2-6, with a tentative D call TRBD1 (6 bases). Germline values: CDR1 LGHNA, CDR2 YSLEER. This CDR3 spans 15 amino acids. Trimming shortened V by 3 bases and J by 0 bases, and 6 bases separated the two germline ends. The CDR3 reads CASSQDSSGANVLTF. CDR3 sequence (DNA): TGCGCCAGCAGCCAGGACAGCTCTGGGGCCAACGTCCTGACTTTC.

Many counts were recorded for this clone. The rearrangement links TRBV7-2 to TRBJ1-6, with 7 nucleotides matching TRBD1. After removal of 7 bases from V and 1 base from J, the junction contained 4 bases not matched to a gene. The CDR3 consists of 15 residues. Germline CDR1 reads SGHTA; CDR2 reads FQGNSA. The CDR3 protein is CASIEQGSYNSPLHF. Written as DNA, the CDR3 is TGTGCCAGCATCGAACAGGGGTCCTATAATTCACCCCTCCACTTT.

The chain employs TRBV6-2 or TRBV6-3 and TRBJ1-4, with 8 bases that match TRBD1. V shed 8 bases and J 6 bases; nucleotides not matched to a gene: 5. Germline V gene sequence: CDR1 MNHEY, CDR2 SVGEGT. CDR3 length: 13 amino acids. CDR3 amino acids: CASGRDRHEKLFF. DNA of the CDR3: TGTGCCAGCGGCCGGGACAGGCATGAAAAACTGTTTTTT.